The 4 T cell receptor beta chains presented below share a single source sample, sequenced in a study of tumor and adjacent non-tumor tissue in lung cancer. A modified ARM-PCR protocol with three rounds of nested PCR amplified TCRbeta. TCRdb used MiXCR to reprocess the multiplex PCR reads, holding one entry per CDR3 protein. The sample has 70,000 or so distinct CDR3 sequences; roughly three fifths are singletons. RNA was extracted from bulk tissue without any cell sorting. Input material: lung tumor tissue. These TCRs come from a man aged 50 or older with non-small cell lung cancer.

This clonotype has a handful of counts. A much larger clone sits a single nucleotide away, making a read error possible. The chain employs TRBV6-5 and TRBJ1-6; D not certain. The CDR3 totals 12 residues. Per germline, CDR1 MNHEY and CDR2 SVGAGI. The CDR3: CVSSTPDSPLHF. CDR3 sequence (DNA): TGTGTCAGCAGCACCCCGGATTCACCCCTCCACTTT.

V and J are TRBV5-1 and TRBJ2-5, with 9 positions matching TRBD2. The junction had 5 bases not matched to a gene; V was cut back by 0 bases and J by 5 bases. Germline V gives CDR1 SGHRS, CDR2 YFSETQ. CDR3 length: 15 residues. The CDR3 reads CASSLDLAGLETQYF. CDR3 DNA: TGCGCCAGCAGCTTGGATCTAGCGGGGTTGGAGACCCAGTACTTC.

V and J are TRBV29-1 and TRBJ2-5, with 10 bases lining up with TRBD2. V dropped 8 bases and J dropped 5; count of bases not matched to a gene: 14. Germline CDR1 is SQVTM and CDR2 is ANQGSEA. CDR3 length equals 15 residues. The DNA for the CDR3 is TGCAGCCGTGGGAGGTCTAGCGGGAGCCAGGAGACCCAGTACTTC. Residues: CSRGRSSGSQETQYF. Full variable domain (remainder filled in from reference TRBV29-1 and TRBJ2-5): SAVISQKPSRDICQRGTSLTIQCQVDSQVTMMFWYRQQPGQSLTLIATANQGSEATYESGFVIDKFPISRPNLTFSTLTVSNMSPEDSSIYLCSRGRSSGSQETQYFGPGTRLLVL.

J is TRBJ1-6 and V is TRBV5-4; tentatively, D is TRBD1 (5 bases). CDR1 SGHNT and CDR2 YYREEE come from the germline V gene (reference sequence). The V gene lost 4 bases and the J gene lost 14 bases, with 22 bases spanning the gap. The CDR3 consists of 15 residues. CDR3 residues: CASSTQGLGESTLHF. In DNA, the CDR3 is TGTGCCAGCAGCACGCAGGGTCTAGGGGAATCAACCCTCCACTTT.